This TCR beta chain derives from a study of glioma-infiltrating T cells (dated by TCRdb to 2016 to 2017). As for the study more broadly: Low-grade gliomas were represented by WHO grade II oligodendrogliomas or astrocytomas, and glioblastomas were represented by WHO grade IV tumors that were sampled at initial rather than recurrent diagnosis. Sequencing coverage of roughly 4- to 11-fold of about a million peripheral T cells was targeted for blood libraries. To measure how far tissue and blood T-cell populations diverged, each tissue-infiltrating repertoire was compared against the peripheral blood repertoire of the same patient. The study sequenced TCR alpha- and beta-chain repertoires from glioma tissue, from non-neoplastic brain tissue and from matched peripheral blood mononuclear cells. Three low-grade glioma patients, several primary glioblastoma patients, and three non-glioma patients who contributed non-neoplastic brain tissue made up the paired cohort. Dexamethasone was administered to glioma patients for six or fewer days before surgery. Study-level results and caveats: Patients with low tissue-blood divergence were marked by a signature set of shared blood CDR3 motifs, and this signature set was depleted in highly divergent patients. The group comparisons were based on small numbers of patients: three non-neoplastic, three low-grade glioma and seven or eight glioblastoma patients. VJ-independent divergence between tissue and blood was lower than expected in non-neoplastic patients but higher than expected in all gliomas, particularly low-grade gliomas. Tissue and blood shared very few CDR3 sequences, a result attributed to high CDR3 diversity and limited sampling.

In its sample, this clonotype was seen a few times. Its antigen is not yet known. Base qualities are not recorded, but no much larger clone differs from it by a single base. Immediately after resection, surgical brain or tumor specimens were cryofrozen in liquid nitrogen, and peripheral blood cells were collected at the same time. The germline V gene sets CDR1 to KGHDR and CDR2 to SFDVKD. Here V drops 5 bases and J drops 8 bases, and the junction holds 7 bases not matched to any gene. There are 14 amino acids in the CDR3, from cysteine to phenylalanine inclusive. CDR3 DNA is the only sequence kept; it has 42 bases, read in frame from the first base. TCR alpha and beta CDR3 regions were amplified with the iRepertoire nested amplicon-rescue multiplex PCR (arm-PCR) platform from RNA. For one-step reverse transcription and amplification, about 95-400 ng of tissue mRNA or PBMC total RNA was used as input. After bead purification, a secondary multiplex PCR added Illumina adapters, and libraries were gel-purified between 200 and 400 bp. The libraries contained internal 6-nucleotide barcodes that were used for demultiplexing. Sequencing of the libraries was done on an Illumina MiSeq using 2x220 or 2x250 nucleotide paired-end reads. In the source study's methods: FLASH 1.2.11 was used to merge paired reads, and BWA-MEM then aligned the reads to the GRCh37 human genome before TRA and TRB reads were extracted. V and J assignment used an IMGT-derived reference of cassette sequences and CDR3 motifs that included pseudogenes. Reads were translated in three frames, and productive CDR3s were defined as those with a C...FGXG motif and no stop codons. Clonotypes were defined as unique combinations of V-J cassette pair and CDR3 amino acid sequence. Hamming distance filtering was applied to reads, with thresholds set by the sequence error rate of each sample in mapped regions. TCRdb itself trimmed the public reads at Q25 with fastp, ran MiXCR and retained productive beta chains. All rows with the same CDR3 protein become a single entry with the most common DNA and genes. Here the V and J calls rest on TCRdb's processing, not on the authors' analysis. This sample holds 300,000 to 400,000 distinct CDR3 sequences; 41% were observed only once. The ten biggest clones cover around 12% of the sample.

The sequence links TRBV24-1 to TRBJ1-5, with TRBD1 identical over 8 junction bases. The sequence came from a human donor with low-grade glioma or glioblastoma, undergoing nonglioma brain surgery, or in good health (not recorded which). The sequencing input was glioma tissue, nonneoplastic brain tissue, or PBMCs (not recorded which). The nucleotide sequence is TGTGCCACCAGTGCCGCAGGGGGCACGAAGCCCCAGCATTTT. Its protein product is CATSAAGGTKPQHF.